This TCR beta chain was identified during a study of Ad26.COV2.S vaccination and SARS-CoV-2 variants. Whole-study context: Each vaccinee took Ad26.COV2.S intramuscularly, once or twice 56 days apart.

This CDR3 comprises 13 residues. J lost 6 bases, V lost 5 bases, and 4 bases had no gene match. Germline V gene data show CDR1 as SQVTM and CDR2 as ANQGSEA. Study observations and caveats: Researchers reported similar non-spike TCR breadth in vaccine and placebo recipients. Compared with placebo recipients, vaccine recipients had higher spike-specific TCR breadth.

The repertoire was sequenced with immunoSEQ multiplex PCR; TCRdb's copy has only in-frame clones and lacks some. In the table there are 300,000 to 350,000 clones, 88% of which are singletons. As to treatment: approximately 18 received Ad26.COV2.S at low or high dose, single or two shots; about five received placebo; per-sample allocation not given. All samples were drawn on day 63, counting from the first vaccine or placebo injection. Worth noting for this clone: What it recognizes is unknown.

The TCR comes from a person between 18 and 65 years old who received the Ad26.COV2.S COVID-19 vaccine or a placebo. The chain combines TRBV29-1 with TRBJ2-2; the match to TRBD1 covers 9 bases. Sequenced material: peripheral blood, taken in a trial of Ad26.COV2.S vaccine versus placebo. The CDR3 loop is CSVIRDRAGELFF. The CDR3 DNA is TGCAGCGTTATCCGGGACAGGGCCGGGGAGCTGTTTTTT.